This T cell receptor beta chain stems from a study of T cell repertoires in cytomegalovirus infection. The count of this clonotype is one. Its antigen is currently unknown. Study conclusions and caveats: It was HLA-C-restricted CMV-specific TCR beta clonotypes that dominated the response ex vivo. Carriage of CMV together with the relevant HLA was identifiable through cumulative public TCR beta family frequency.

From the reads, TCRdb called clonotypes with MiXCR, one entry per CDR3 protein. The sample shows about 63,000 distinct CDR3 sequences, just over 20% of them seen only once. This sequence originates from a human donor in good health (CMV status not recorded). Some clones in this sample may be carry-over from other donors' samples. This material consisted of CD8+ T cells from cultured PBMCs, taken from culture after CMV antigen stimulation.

The CDR3 sequence: CASSLTGGGSKGAEAFF. Written as DNA, the CDR3 is TGTGCCAGCAGCCTAACAGGCGGGGGAAGTAAGGGTGCTGAAGCTTTCTTT. This chain uses TRBV7-2 with TRBJ1-1; weak D call: TRBD1 (5 bases). This CDR3 spans 17 amino acids. Germline loops: CDR1 SGHTA, CDR2 FQGNSA. The V end lost 5 bases, the J end lost 6 bases, and 25 bases lay between the germline ends.